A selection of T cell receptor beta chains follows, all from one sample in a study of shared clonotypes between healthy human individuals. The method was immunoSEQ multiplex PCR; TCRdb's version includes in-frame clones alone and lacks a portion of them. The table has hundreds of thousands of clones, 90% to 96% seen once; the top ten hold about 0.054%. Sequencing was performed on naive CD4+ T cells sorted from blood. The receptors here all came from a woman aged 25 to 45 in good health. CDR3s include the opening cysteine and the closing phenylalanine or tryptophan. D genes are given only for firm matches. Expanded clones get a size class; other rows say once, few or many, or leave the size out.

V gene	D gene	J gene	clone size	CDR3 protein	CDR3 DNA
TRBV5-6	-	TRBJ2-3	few	CASSLVQSPDTQYF	TGTGCCAGCAGCTTGGTCCAGAGCCCAGATACGCAGTATTTT
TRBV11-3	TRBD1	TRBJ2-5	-	CASSPSGTGFQETQYF	TGTGCCAGCAGCCCGTCGGGGACAGGATTCCAAGAGACCCAGTACTTC
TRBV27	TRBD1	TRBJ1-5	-	CASSFDRASNQPQHF	TGTGCCAGCAGTTTCGACAGGGCCAGCAATCAGCCCCAGCATTTT
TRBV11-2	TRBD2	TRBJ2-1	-	CASSRTSGRGTSYNEQFF	TGTGCCAGCAGCCGGACTAGCGGGAGGGGTACCTCCTACAATGAGCAGTTCTTC
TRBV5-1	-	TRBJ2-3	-	CASSRRGWGSGDTQYF	TGCGCCAGCAGCCGTCGGGGTTGGGGGAGTGGAGATACGCAGTATTTT
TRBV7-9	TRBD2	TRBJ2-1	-	CASSWTSGRAGEQFF	TGTGCCAGCAGCTGGACTAGCGGGAGGGCCGGTGAGCAGTTCTTC
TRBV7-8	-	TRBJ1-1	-	CASSLRAFGANTEAFF	TGTGCCAGCAGCCTCAGGGCTTTCGGGGCGAACACTGAAGCTTTCTTT
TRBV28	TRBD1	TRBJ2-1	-	CASRGTGRNEQFF	TGTGCCAGCAGAGGGACAGGGAGGAATGAGCAGTTCTTC
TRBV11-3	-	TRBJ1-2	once	CANRGLRDNYGYTF	TGTGCCAACCGGGGGCTCCGGGACAACTATGGCTACACCTTC
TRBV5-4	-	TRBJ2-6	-	CASSLDGRASSGANVLTF	TGTGCCAGCAGCCTCGACGGAAGGGCAAGCTCTGGGGCCAACGTCCTGACTTTC
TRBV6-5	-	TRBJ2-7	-	CASSYSPSYEQYF	TGTGCCAGCAGTTACTCGCCGAGTTACGAGCAGTACTTC
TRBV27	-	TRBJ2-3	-	CASSLMGLDTQYF	TGTGCCAGCAGTTTAATGGGGCTGGATACGCAGTATTTT
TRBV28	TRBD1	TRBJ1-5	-	CATETGGWDQPQHF	TGTGCCACCGAAACAGGGGGTTGGGATCAGCCCCAGCATTTT
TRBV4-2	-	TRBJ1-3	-	CASSQEGQTGGNTIYF	TGTGCCAGCAGCCAAGAAGGACAGACTGGTGGAAACACCATATATTTT
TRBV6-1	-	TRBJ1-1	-	CASSEWRTNTEAFF	TGTGCCAGCAGTGAGTGGCGGACGAACACTGAAGCTTTCTTT
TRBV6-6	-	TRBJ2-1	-	CASSDSTRGEQFF	TGTGCCAGCAGTGACTCGACTAGAGGTGAGCAGTTCTTC
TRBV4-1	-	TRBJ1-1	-	CASSQVGEPAFF	TGCGCCAGCAGCCAAGTGGGAGAACCGGCTTTCTTT
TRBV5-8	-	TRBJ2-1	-	CASSLVRDTSGTYNEQFF	TGTGCCAGCAGCTTGGTTAGGGACACCTCCGGGACCTACAATGAGCAGTTCTTC
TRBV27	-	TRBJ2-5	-	CASTPVNSETQYF	TGTGCCAGCACCCCCGTGAATTCGGAGACCCAGTACTTC
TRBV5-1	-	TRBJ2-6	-	CASSSQGGVGANVLTF	TGCGCCAGCAGCTCCCAGGGTGGCGTTGGGGCCAACGTCCTGACTTTC
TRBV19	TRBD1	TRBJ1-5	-	CASSIATGTAINQPQHF	TGTGCCAGTAGTATAGCTACAGGGACAGCCATTAATCAGCCCCAGCATTTT
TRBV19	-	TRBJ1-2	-	CASSIRDIAYTF	TGTGCCAGTAGTATCCGGGACATAGCCTACACCTTC
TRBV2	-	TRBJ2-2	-	CASGGASANTGELFF	TGTGCCAGCGGGGGGGCTAGCGCGAACACCGGGGAGCTGTTTTTT
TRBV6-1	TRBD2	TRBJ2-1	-	CASSSTSGFYNEQFF	TGTGCCAGCAGTTCCACTAGCGGATTTTACAATGAGCAGTTCTTC
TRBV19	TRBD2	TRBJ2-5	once	CASSILAGRETQYF	TGTGCCAGTAGTATCCTAGCGGGACGAGAGACCCAGTACTTC
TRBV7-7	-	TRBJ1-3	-	CASGGVGNTIYF	TGTGCCAGCGGGGGGGTTGGAAACACCATATATTTT
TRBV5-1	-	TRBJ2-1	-	CASSLVVGDNNEQFF	TGCGCCAGCAGCTTGGTCGTCGGCGACAACAATGAGCAGTTCTTC
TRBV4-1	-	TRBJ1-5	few	CASSQAPGYRSNQPQHF	TGCGCCAGCAGCCAAGCGCCGGGGTACCGAAGCAATCAGCCCCAGCATTTT
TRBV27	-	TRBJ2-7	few	CASSSYPGYEQYF	TGTGCCAGCAGTTCATACCCAGGCTACGAGCAGTACTTC
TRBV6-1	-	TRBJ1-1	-	CASSEARVTEAFF	TGTGCCAGCAGTGAAGCTAGGGTTACTGAAGCTTTCTTT
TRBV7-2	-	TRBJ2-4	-	CASSFPQNIQYF	TGTGCCAGCAGCTTTCCCCAAAACATTCAGTACTTC
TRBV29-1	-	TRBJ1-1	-	CSVKEGRGTEAFF	TGCAGCGTTAAGGAAGGAAGGGGCACTGAAGCTTTCTTT
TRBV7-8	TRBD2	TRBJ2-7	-	CASSPGLAGSGEQYF	TGTGCCAGCAGCCCGGGACTAGCGGGGTCGGGCGAGCAGTACTTC
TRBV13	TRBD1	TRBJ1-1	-	CASRRGGGATEAFF	TGTGCCAGCAGGAGGGGAGGGGGCGCTACTGAAGCTTTCTTT
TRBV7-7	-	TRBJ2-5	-	CASSPDIQETQYF	TGTGCCAGCAGCCCCGACATCCAAGAGACCCAGTACTTC
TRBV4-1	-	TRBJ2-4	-	CASSQGGQGILAKNIQYF	TGCGCCAGCAGCCAAGGGGGCCAGGGGATTTTAGCCAAAAACATTCAGTACTTC
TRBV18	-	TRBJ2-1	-	CASSPRGQNEQFF	TGTGCCAGCTCACCACGAGGTCAGAATGAGCAGTTCTTC
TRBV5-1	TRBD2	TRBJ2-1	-	CASSQQRSGRAIGDNEQFF	TGCGCCAGCAGCCAACAACGTAGCGGGAGGGCCATCGGAGACAATGAGCAGTTCTTC
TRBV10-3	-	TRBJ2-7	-	CAISEPRLEQYF	TGTGCCATCAGTGAGCCCCGTCTGGAGCAGTACTTC
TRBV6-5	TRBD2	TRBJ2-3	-	CASRLASSTDTQYF	TGTGCCAGCCGACTAGCGAGTAGCACAGATACGCAGTATTTT
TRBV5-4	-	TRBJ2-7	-	CASSLDPGSSYEQYF	TGTGCCAGCAGCTTGGACCCCGGGAGCTCCTACGAGCAGTACTTC
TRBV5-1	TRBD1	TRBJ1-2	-	CASSPGTGGNGYTF	TGCGCCAGCAGCCCGGGGACAGGGGGAAATGGCTACACCTTC
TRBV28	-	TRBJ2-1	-	CASSLGKGWEFF	TGTGCCAGCAGTTTAGGGAAAGGGTGGGAGTTCTTC
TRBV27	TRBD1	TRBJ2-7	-	CASSFGTGVYYEQYF	TGTGCCAGCAGTTTCGGGACAGGAGTATACTACGAGCAGTACTTC
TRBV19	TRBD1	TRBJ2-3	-	CASSMLKGAGTDTQYF	TGTGCCAGTAGTATGTTGAAGGGGGCAGGCACAGATACGCAGTATTTT
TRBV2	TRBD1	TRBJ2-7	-	CASSGVRPGQGAYEQYF	TGTGCCAGCAGTGGGGTCCGGCCGGGACAGGGGGCGTACGAGCAGTACTTC
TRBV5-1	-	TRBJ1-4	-	CASSLASGARPEKLFF	TGCGCCAGCAGCTTGGCTTCAGGGGCCAGGCCTGAAAAACTGTTTTTT
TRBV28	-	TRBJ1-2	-	CASSLTGPPGNYGYTF	TGTGCCAGCAGTTTAACAGGCCCACCGGGTAACTATGGCTACACCTTC
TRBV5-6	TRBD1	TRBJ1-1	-	CASSLQQGANTEAFF	TGTGCCAGCAGCCTCCAACAGGGGGCGAACACTGAAGCTTTCTTT
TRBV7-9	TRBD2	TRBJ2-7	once	CASSQTSGSSYEQYF	TGTGCCAGCAGTCAGACTAGCGGGAGTTCCTACGAGCAGTACTTC
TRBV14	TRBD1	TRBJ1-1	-	CASSQGRDRGSTEAFF	TGTGCCAGCAGCCAAGGAAGGGACAGGGGGAGCACTGAAGCTTTCTTT
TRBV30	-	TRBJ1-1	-	CAWSVLNSRRTNTEAFF	TGTGCCTGGAGTGTACTAAATTCCAGACGGACGAACACTGAAGCTTTCTTT
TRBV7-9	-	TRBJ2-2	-	CASSRETGAGELFF	TGTGCCAGCAGCCGCGAGACTGGTGCCGGGGAGCTGTTTTTT
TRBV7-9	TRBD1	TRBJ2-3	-	CASSYWTGLGADTQYF	TGTGCCAGCAGTTATTGGACAGGCCTTGGAGCAGATACGCAGTATTTT
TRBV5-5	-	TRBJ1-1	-	CASSLSGPNMNTEAFF	TGTGCCAGCAGCTTGTCCGGGCCTAACATGAACACTGAAGCTTTCTTT
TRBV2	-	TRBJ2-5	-	CASNRDTQETQYF	TGTGCCAGCAATCGGGACACCCAAGAGACCCAGTACTTC
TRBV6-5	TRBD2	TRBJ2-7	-	CASRPSGGRAGEQYF	TGTGCCAGCCGTCCTTCCGGCGGGAGGGCAGGGGAGCAGTACTTC
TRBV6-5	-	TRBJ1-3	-	CASSYAGDSGNTIYF	TGTGCCAGCAGTTACGCGGGAGATTCTGGAAACACCATATATTTT
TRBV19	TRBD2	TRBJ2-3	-	CASIGGGTDTQYF	TGTGCCAGTATTGGGGGAGGGACAGATACGCAGTATTTT